The rows below give T cell receptor beta chains drawn from one sample of a study of patients and donors after allogeneic stem cell transplantation. TCRdb ran MiXCR on the RT-PCR reads and lists one entry per CDR3 protein. Found here are roughly 180,000 distinct CDR3 sequences, around two fifths of them singletons; the top ten hold about 35%. The material sequenced was blood, either unsorted or a sorted T cell fraction (not recorded which). Every receptor here comes from a human donor who was either an allogeneic HSCT recipient or a stem cell or donor lymphocyte infusion donor (not recorded which). It is not recorded whose cells these are; they may come from a transplant donor. The CDR3 runs from the conserved cysteine through the conserved F or W. The D gene is left open where the match is weak. A row's size may be missing; if present it is once, few, many or a size class.

abundance	v_gene	j_gene	d_gene	CDR3aa	CDR3nt
NA	TRBV7-2	TRBJ1-3	NA	CASSLADIRNTIYF	TGTGCCAGCAGCTTAGCCGACATAAGAAACACCATATATTTT
NA	TRBV6-2/TRBV6-3	TRBJ2-1	NA	CASSLGQSDEQFF	TGTGCCAGCAGTCTCGGACAGTCCGATGAGCAGTTCTTC
NA	TRBV9	TRBJ2-3	TRBD2	CASSVTSGSTDTQYF	TGTGCCAGCAGCGTAACTAGCGGGAGTACAGATACGCAGTATTTT
few	TRBV12-3/TRBV12-4	TRBJ1-4	NA	CASSTATNEKLFF	TGTGCCAGCAGCACAGCAACTAATGAAAAACTGTTTTTT
NA	TRBV7-2	TRBJ2-1	NA	CASSLAPGLNEQFF	TGTGCCAGCAGCTTAGCGCCGGGATTAAATGAGCAGTTCTTC
once	TRBV27	TRBJ2-1	TRBD2	CASSPWTSGDNEQFF	TGTGCCAGCAGTCCGTGGACTAGCGGAGACAATGAGCAGTTCTTC
once	TRBV4-3	TRBJ2-5	TRBD2	CASSQDSLAGETQYF	TGCGCCAGCAGCCAAGATAGCCTAGCGGGAGAGACCCAGTACTTC
NA	TRBV27	TRBJ1-5	NA	CASRSGAGSGEPQHF	TGTGCCAGCAGGTCAGGGGCAGGGAGCGGGGAGCCCCAGCATTTT
NA	TRBV4-3	TRBJ1-4	TRBD1	CASSQDGDRDEKLFF	TGCGCCAGCAGCCAAGATGGGGACAGGGATGAAAAACTGTTTTTT
NA	TRBV7-2	TRBJ2-4	NA	CASSQTPGDIQYF	TGTGCCAGCAGCCAAACGCCCGGGGACATTCAGTACTTC
NA	TRBV4-3	TRBJ2-1	NA	CASSQDAKTLSYNEQFF	TGCGCCAGCAGCCAAGATGCTAAGACATTAAGCTACAATGAGCAGTTCTTC
NA	TRBV12-3/TRBV12-4	TRBJ1-1	NA	CASSSSLSGVGAFF	TGTGCCAGCAGTTCATCCTTATCGGGGGTGGGAGCTTTCTTT
NA	TRBV12-3/TRBV12-4	TRBJ1-1	TRBD1	CASSGTGEVTEAFF	TGTGCCAGCTCCGGGACAGGGGAAGTCACTGAAGCTTTCTTT
few	TRBV9	TRBJ2-2	NA	CASSVPGPSGELFF	TGTGCCAGCAGCGTCCCCGGGCCTAGCGGGGAGCTGTTTTTT
NA	TRBV7-9	TRBJ2-7	TRBD2	CASSPSGRDPYEQYF	TGTGCCAGCAGCCCTAGCGGGAGAGACCCCTACGAGCAGTACTTC
NA	TRBV6-6	TRBJ1-1	NA	CASSPTRDWVEGRTEAFF	TGTGCCAGCAGCCCCACCAGGGATTGGGTGGAAGGGCGTACTGAAGCTTTCTTT
NA	TRBV21-1	TRBJ2-3	NA	CASSTGTGPTDTQYF	TGTGCCAGCAGCACCGGGACAGGCCCGACAGATACGCAGTATTTT
few	TRBV4-2	TRBJ2-4	TRBD2	CASSQSAGGLRAKNIQYF	TGTGCCAGCAGCCAAAGCGCGGGAGGGTTACGGGCCAAAAACATTCAGTACTTC
NA	TRBV20-1	TRBJ2-3	NA	CSARDRRRFTDTQYF	TGCAGTGCTAGAGATCGGAGACGTTTCACAGATACGCAGTATTTT
NA	TRBV2	TRBJ1-1	NA	CASKYRAMNTEAFF	TGTGCCAGCAAGTACAGGGCAATGAACACTGAAGCTTTCTTT
NA	TRBV15	TRBJ1-1	NA	CATSRRDGYTEAFF	TGTGCCACCAGCAGACGCGACGGCTACACTGAAGCTTTCTTT
few	TRBV19	TRBJ1-1	TRBD1	CASSVRDRGLNTEAFF	TGTGCCAGTAGTGTCCGGGACAGGGGATTGAACACTGAAGCTTTCTTT